This T cell receptor beta chain emerged from a study of shared clonotypes between healthy human individuals. Some clones are missing from TCRdb's copy, which holds only in-frame ones; the method was immunoSEQ multiplex PCR. The sample lists roughly 2.2 million clones; 85% to 95% were seen once. The CDR3 consists of 14 residues. J lost 1 base, V lost 4 bases, and 3 bases had no gene match. CDR1 is SGHTA and CDR2 is FQGNSA in the germline V gene. Into CD45RA+ naive and CD45RA-negative memory subsets, the CD4+ cells were split. The TCR comes from a man younger than 35 in good health. Some clones in this sample may be carry-over from other donors' samples. This chain links TRBV7-2 with TRBJ1-1; 7 nucleotides align to TRBD1. Sequenced sample: naive CD4+ T cells from PBMCs. Documented subset: CD45RA+ positively selected. CDR3 bases: TGTGCCAGCAGCTGGGACAGTTCGAACACTGAAGCTTTCTTT. This codes for CASSWDSSNTEAFF.